The 5 T cell receptor beta chains reported below all come from one sample, sequenced in a study of Graves' ophthalmopathy and Graves' hyperthyroidism. TCR beta CDR3 regions were amplified from RNA transcripts. First-round RT-PCR with HTBI primers preceded a second-round multiplex PCR. TCRdb re-analysed the multiplex PCR reads in MiXCR, keeping a single row per CDR3 protein. The sample records hundreds of thousands of distinct CDR3 sequences, 20% to 25% being singletons. The sequenced sample was peripheral blood. The receptor source for this set is a woman aged 18-29 years with stable Graves' hyperthyroidism. Some clones in this sample may be carry-over from other donors' samples.

This clonotype was picked up a small number of times. The genes are TRBV11-2 and TRBJ2-5, with 13 positions matching TRBD2. The germline CDR1 and CDR2 sequences are SGHAT and FQNNGV. The V and J ends lost 6 bases and 0 bases, in that order; junction bases with no gene match: 10. This CDR3 has 18 amino acids. CDR3 residues: CASSAGLAGVSYQETQYF. The DNA of the CDR3 is TGTGCCAGCAGTGCAGGACTAGCGGGGGTCTCGTACCAAGAGACCCAGTACTTC.

This clonotype was detected ten times or more. In DNA, the CDR3 is TGTGCCAGCAGCGTGGGGACTGCACAAGAGACCCAGTACTTC. It encodes CASSVGTAQETQYF. This chain uses TRBV7-9 with TRBJ2-5; a possible D gene is TRBD2 (6 bases). Germline-derived CDR1 and CDR2 are SEHNR and FQNEAQ (reference sequence). CDR3 size: 14 residues. The V end was cut by 5 bases, the J end by 2 bases, with 12 bases between.

Ten or more counts support this clonotype. The chain employs TRBV6-1 and TRBJ2-2, with D perhaps matching TRBD2 (6 bases). Germline CDR1 reads MNHNS; CDR2 reads SASEGT. CDR3 size: 17 residues. Trimming stripped 7 bases from V and 0 bases from J, with 18 bases between. The CDR3 region is CASKNWGVKANTGELFF. Here the CDR3 DNA reads TGTGCCAGCAAAAATTGGGGGGTGAAAGCGAACACCGGGGAGCTGTTTTTT.

In this sample, this clonotype turned up many times. The CDR3 reads CSVDQGDYGYTF. Written as DNA, the CDR3 is TGCAGCGTTGATCAGGGTGACTATGGCTACACCTTC. The chain has TRBV29-1 and TRBJ1-2, with D tentatively TRBD1 (5 bases). The germline V gene encodes CDR1 SQVTM and CDR2 ANQGSEA. With 3 bases removed from V and 3 bases from J, the gap between germline ends came to 8 bases. The CDR3 extends over 12 amino acids. Full variable domain (remainder filled in from reference TRBV29-1 and TRBJ1-2): SAVISQKPSRDICQRGTSLTIQCQVDSQVTMMFWYRQQPGQSLTLIATANQGSEATYESGFVIDKFPISRPNLTFSTLTVSNMSPEDSSIYLCSVDQGDYGYTFGSGTRLTVV.

The V gene is TRBV10-3, the J gene TRBJ2-5, with 12 nucleotides matching TRBD2. The V gene end was trimmed by 5 bases and the J gene end by 3 bases; junction bases not matched to a gene: 16. Germline values: CDR1 ENHRY, CDR2 SYGVKD. CDR3 length: 19 amino acids. DNA of the CDR3: TGTGCCATCAGTAACCATTCAACCGGACTAGCGGGACTAAAAGAGACCCAGTACTTC. Protein product: CAISNHSTGLAGLKETQYF.